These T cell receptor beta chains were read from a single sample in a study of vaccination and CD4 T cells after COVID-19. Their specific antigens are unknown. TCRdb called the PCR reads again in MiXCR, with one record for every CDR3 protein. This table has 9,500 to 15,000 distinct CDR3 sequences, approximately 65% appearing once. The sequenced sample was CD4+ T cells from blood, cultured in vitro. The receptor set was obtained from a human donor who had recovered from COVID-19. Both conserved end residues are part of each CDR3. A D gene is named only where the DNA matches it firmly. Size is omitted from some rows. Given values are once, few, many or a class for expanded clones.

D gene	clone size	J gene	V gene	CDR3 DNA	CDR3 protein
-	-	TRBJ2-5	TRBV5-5	TGTGCCAGCAGCTTGGCCCCGGGGAGGGGGTTTACAGAGACCCAGTACTTC	CASSLAPGRGFTETQYF
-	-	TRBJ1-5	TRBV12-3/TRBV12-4	TGTGCCAGCAGTTTTAGCAGGTACAATCAGCCCCAGCATTTT	CASSFSRYNQPQHF
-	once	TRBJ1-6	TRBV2	TGTGCCAGCAGTGTAAGGAGGGAAGGATATTCACCCCTCCACTTT	CASSVRREGYSPLHF
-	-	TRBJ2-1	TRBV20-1	TGCAGTGCTAGTCAGAGGGGCGGGGACAGCTACAATGAGCAGTTCTTC	CSASQRGGDSYNEQFF
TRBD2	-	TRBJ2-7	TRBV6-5	TGTGCCAGCAGTTACCGGACTAGCGGGAGGGGGTCCTACGAGCAGTACTTC	CASSYRTSGRGSYEQYF
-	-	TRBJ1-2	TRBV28	TGTGCCAGCAGTCCTCTTTTTGGGGGGCTGAGGGGCTACACCTTC	CASSPLFGGLRGYTF
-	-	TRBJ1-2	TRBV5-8	TGTGCCAGCAGCTTGGGGGGAAGTCGTGGCTACACCTTC	CASSLGGSRGYTF
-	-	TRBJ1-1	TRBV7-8	TGTGCCAGCAGCCCTTCATGGAACACTGAAGCTTTCTTT	CASSPSWNTEAFF
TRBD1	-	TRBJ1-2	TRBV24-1	TGTGCCACCAGAGAACAGGGGAAGGGCTACACCTTC	CATREQGKGYTF
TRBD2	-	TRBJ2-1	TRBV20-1	TGCAGTGCTACGGGCTGGTTCGGCGGGAGGTACAATGAGCAGTTCTTC	CSATGWFGGRYNEQFF
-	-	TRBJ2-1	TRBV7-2	TGTGCCAGCAGCTTACGGGCAGGCCTGCGGTTCTTC	CASSLRAGLRFF
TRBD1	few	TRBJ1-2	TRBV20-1	TGCAGTGCTAGAGGCACAGGGGGCTCCTATGGCTACACCTTC	CSARGTGGSYGYTF
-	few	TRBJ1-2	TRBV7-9	TGTGCCAGCAGCTTTCTAGGCTATGGCTACACCTTC	CASSFLGYGYTF
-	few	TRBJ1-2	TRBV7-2	TGTGCCAGCAGCTTAGGAGTGACAGGAAAATATGGCTATGGCTACACCTTC	CASSLGVTGKYGYGYTF
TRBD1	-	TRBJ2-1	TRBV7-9	TGTGCCAGCAGCCCAGGGGGACAGGATATCAATGAGCAGTTCTTC	CASSPGGQDINEQFF
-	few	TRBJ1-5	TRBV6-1	TGTGCCAGCAGTGAAGGATATCAGCCCCAGCATTTT	CASSEGYQPQHF
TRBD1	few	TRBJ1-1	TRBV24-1	TGTGCCACCAGTGTCGGACAGGACTCCGAAGCTTTCTTT	CATSVGQDSEAFF
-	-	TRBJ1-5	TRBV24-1	TGTGCCACCAGGTCCAGTCTGAATCAGCCCCAGCATTTT	CATRSSLNQPQHF
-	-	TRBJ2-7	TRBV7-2	TGTGCCAGCAGTGGGAAGATGGCGGGTTGGAATTACGAGCAGTACTTC	CASSGKMAGWNYEQYF
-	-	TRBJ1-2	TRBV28	TGTGCCAGCAGTTTCACAGGGCCCTATGGCTACACCTTC	CASSFTGPYGYTF
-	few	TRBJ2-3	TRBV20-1	-	CSARDSGRAGTDTQYF
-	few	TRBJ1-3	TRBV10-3	TGTGCCATCAGTGAAGGGGTAATGGCTGGAAACACCATATATTTT	CAISEGVMAGNTIYF
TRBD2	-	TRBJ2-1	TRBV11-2	TGTGCCAGCATCCACTGGCTAGCGGGAGTGGATGAGCAGTTCTTC	CASIHWLAGVDEQFF
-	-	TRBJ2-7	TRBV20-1	TGCAGTGGGAGTGGCTTCCAGGAGCAGTACTTC	CSGSGFQEQYF
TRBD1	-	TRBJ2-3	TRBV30	TGTGCCTGGAGTCCAGGGGGTTCCACAGATACGCAGTATTTT	CAWSPGGSTDTQYF
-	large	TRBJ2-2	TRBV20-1	TGCAGTGCAAACTGGGGGACTTCGAACACCGGGGAGCTGTTTTTT	CSANWGTSNTGELFF
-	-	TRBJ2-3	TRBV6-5	TGTGCCAGCAGTTACGGGGTGTTGGACACAGATACGCAGTATTTT	CASSYGVLDTDTQYF
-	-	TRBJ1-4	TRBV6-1	TGTGCCAGCAGTGATACAAGGGCCAATGAAAAACTGTTTTTT	CASSDTRANEKLFF
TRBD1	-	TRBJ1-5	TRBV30	TGTGCCTGGGGACAGGTAAATCAGCCCCAGCATTTT	CAWGQVNQPQHF
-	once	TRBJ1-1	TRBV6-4	TGTGCCAGCAGTACGGAGGGGGAGAACACTGAAGCTTTCTTT	CASSTEGENTEAFF
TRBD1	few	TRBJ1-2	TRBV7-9	TGTGCCAGCAGCCCCGACAGGGGACATGGCTACACCTTC	CASSPDRGHGYTF
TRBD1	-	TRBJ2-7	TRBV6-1	TGTGCCAGCAGAATTAAGGGGGCGTCCCCGTACGAGCAGTACTTC	CASRIKGASPYEQYF
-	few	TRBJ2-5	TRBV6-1	TGTGCCAGCAGGGGGAGCGGGACCCAGTACTTC	CASRGSGTQYF
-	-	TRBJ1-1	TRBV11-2	TGTGCCAGCAGCTTACAACAGAACACTGAAGCTTTCTTT	CASSLQQNTEAFF
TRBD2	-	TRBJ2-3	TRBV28	TGTGCCAGCAACCTTCTAGCGGGCCCCGGCTCAGATACGCAGTATTTT	CASNLLAGPGSDTQYF
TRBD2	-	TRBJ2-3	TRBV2	TGTGCCAGCAAGTCTACTAGCGGGAGCCCAGATACGCAGTATTTT	CASKSTSGSPDTQYF
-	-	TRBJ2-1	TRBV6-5	TGTGCCAGCAGTTACTCTACTAGCTGGTCCTACAATGAGCAGTTCTTC	CASSYSTSWSYNEQFF
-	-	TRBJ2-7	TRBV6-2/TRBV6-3	TGTGCCAGCAGGAGGTGGTCCGACAGGATGCACGAGCAGTACTTC	CASRRWSDRMHEQYF
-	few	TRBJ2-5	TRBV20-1	TGCAGTGCTAAATGGAGGGGAGAAGTGGAGACCCAGTACTTC	CSAKWRGEVETQYF
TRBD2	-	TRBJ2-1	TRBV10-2	TGCGCCACCGGTTGGGGGGGCTCCTACAATGAGCAGTTCTTC	CATGWGGSYNEQFF
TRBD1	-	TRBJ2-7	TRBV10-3	TGTGCCACCCAGAAGGCGGACAGGGGAATTACGAGCAGTCTATTC	CATQKADRGITSSLF
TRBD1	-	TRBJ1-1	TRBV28	TGTGCCAGCAGTGCCTCCGGGGACAGGGTAGTTGAAGCTTTCTTT	CASSASGDRVVEAFF
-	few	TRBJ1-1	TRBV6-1	TGTGCCAGCAGTGGAGGGGGGACTGGAGCTTTCTTT	CASSGGGTGAFF
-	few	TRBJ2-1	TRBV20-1	TGCAGTGCTAACGTGTACAATGAGCAGTTCTTC	CSANVYNEQFF
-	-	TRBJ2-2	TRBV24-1	TGTGCCACCAGTGTTCGAGGTACGAACACCGGGGAGCTGTTTTTT	CATSVRGTNTGELFF
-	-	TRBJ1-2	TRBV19	TGTGCCAGTACTATAGGGGGGACGGATGGCTACACCTTC	CASTIGGTDGYTF
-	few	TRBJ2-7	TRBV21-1	TGTGCCAGCAGCCCTAGGACAAACTACGAGCAGTACTTC	CASSPRTNYEQYF
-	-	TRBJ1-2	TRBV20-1	TGCAGTGCGCCGGACACCCTAAACTATGGCTACACCTTC	CSAPDTLNYGYTF
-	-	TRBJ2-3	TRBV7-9	TGTGCCAGCAGCTCTCCCCGGTCGGCAGATACGCAGTATTTT	CASSSPRSADTQYF
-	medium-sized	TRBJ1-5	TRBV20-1	TGCAGTGCTAGAGATATGAGCTATAGCAATCAGCCCCAGCATTTT	CSARDMSYSNQPQHF
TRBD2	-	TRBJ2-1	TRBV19	TGTGCCAGTAACACCGGGACTAGCAGGCCGAATGAGCAGTTCTTC	CASNTGTSRPNEQFF
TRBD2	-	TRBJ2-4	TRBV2	TGTGCCAGCAGTGATGTGGGACTAGCGGTCCCACTAGCCAAAAACATTCAGTACTTC	CASSDVGLAVPLAKNIQYF
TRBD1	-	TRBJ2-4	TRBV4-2	TGTGCCAGCAGCCCTTTGATTGACAGGGGGAACATTCAGTACTTC	CASSPLIDRGNIQYF
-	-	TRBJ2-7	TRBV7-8	TGTGCCAGCAGCGCAACAGGTTACGAGCAGTACTTC	CASSATGYEQYF
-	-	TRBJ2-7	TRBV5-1	TGCGCCAGCAGCTCCCTGCAGGGCTACGAGCAGTACTTC	CASSSLQGYEQYF
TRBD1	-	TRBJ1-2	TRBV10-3	TGTGCCATCAGTGAGTCCCAGGGGGTGGACTATGGCTACACCTTC	CAISESQGVDYGYTF
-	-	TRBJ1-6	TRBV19	TGTGCCAGTAGTCCATCAGGGGACCCCACTCATTCACCCCTCCACTTT	CASSPSGDPTHSPLHF